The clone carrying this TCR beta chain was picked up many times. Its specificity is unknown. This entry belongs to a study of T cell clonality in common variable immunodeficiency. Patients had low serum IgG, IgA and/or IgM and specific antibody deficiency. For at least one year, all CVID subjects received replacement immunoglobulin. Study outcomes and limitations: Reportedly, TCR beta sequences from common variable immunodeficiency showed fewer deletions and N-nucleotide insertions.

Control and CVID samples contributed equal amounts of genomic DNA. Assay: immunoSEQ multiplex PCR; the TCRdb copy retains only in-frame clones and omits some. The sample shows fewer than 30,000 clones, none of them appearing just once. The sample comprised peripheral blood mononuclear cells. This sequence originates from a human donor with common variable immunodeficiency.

This CDR3 is CSVMGLAGQETQYF. CDR3 DNA, as far as it was read: TGCAGCGTCATGGGACTAGCGGGGCAAGAGACC. This chain joins TRBV29-1 and TRBJ2-5; 13 bases align to TRBD2. The CDR3 end falls 3 residues outside the read, so it is completed with the germline J gene. The CDR3 totals 14 residues. The germline CDR1 and CDR2 sequences are SQVTM and ANQGSEA. The ends lost 6 bases at V and 2 bases at J; junction bases unmatched: 3.